The 7 T cell receptor beta chains listed next were all sequenced from one sample in a study of T cells after yellow fever vaccination. Each CDR3 protein gets one entry after TCRdb re-called the 5' RACE reads with MiXCR. The table has more than 55,000 distinct CDR3 sequences, about 7% seen once; the top ten hold 35% to 40%. The sequences come from CD8+ T cells sorted from PBMCs, collected 15 days after the yellow fever booster vaccination. These receptors all stem from a man under 40 who received the YFV17D yellow fever vaccine.

This clonotype has ten or more counts. CDR3 amino acids: CASSPGHLSSYNEQFF. The CDR3 DNA follows: TGTGCCAGCAGTCCGGGACACTTGAGCTCCTACAATGAGCAGTTCTTC. The chain couples TRBV12-3 or TRBV12-4 to TRBJ2-1; D might be TRBD1 (6 bases). The CDR3 is 16 amino acids. V was clipped by 5 bases and J by 0 bases, with 14 bases between them.

There are many counts of this clonotype. This sequence joins TRBV28 and TRBJ2-3; tentative D call: TRBD1 (5 bases). Germline V lookup: CDR1 MDHEN, CDR2 SYDVKM. This CDR3 region has 13 residues. Trimming pared 6 bases from V and 13 bases from J, leaving 20 bases between. The DNA for the CDR3 is TGTGCCAGCAGCCCTCGGACAACCCCTCGCGAGTATTTT. Translating gives CASSPRTTPREYF.

This chain joins TRBV4-3 and TRBJ1-6; D gene uncertain. From germline, CDR1 is LGHNA and CDR2 YSLEER. The CDR3 sequence is 15 residues long. Trimming pared 4 bases from V and 10 bases from J, leaving 17 bases between. The CDR3 spells CASSPSASGVSPLHF. The DNA for the CDR3 is TGCGCCAGCAGCCCCTCGGCGTCCGGGGTCTCACCCCTCCACTTT.

This clonotype was recorded many times. CDR3 sequence reads: CASSLDFGFPYEQYF. DNA for the CDR3: TGTGCCAGCAGCTTAGATTTTGGGTTCCCCTACGAGCAGTACTTC. The chain combines TRBV11-2 with TRBJ2-7; D gene ambiguous. The CDR3 sequence is 15 residues long. Germline CDR1 SGHAT, CDR2 FQNNGV. The V end was cut by 0 bases, the J end by 2 bases, with 11 bases between.

Ten or more counts support this clonotype. This chain connects TRBV4-2 to TRBJ2-3; D not resolved. Germline loops: CDR1 LGHNA, CDR2 YNFKEQ. V was pared by 0 bases and J by 0 bases, with 13 bases between. The CDR3 consists of 17 residues. The DNA for the CDR3 is TGTGCCAGCAGCCAAGAAGGGCCCGGTTATAGCACAGATACGCAGTATTTT. It specifies CASSQEGPGYSTDTQYF.

This clonotype was counted at least ten times. The chain carries TRBV10-1 and TRBJ2-3; D remains ambiguous. V was clipped by 0 bases and J by 2 bases, with 9 bases between them. This CDR3 is built from 15 residues. In germline, CDR1 is WNHNN, CDR2 SYGVQD (reference sequence). CDR3 in DNA: TGCGCCAGCAGTGAGTCTAAGGGTGACACAGATACGCAGTATTTT. Translation gives CASSESKGDTDTQYF.

This clonotype was found many times. The chain carries TRBV7-6 and TRBJ1-1; D possibly corresponds to TRBD1 (6 bases). The CDR3 covers 13 residues. The germline V gene has CDR1 SGHVS and CDR2 FNYEAQ. Trimming left V 0 bases short and J 5 bases short, with 7 bases between. Here the CDR3 DNA reads TGTGCCAGCAGCTTAGCTCAGGGGACTGAAGCTTTCTTT. It codes for CASSLAQGTEAFF. Complete variable domain (other parts from reference TRBV7-6 and TRBJ1-1): GAGVSQSPRYKVTKRGQDVALRCDPISGHVSLYWYRQALGQGPEFLTYFNYEAQQDKSGLPNDRFSAERPEGSISTLTIQRTEQRDSAMYRCASSLAQGTEAFFGQGTRLTVV.